This section outlines one T cell receptor (beta chain) sequence together with its context. Antigen specificity is unknown. With V trimmed by 0 bases and J by 0 bases, 1 base remained unmatched. Per the germline V gene, CDR1 is SGHRS and CDR2 is YFSETQ. The CDR3 contains 15 residues. These data originate in a study of shared clonotypes between healthy human individuals. Authors' data handling: ImmunoSEQ gave junction-only sequences without quality scores, so filtering differed. Clones were read by immunoSEQ multiplex PCR, and TCRdb kept only the in-frame ones, dropping some. The DNA was the basis for D and trimming; V, J and clone size are from that table. In the table there are more than 2 million clones, more than 90% of which are singletons. Overall study results and limits: Depth of sequencing was expected to influence donor clonotype sharing.

The J gene is TRBJ1-2, the V gene TRBV5-1; 8 nucleotides match TRBD1. This TCR derives from a man younger than 35 in good health. Sequencing used naive CD4+ T cells sorted from blood. Regarding subset: CD45RA+ positively selected. This chain's CDR3 is CASSLDRGTNYGYTF. In DNA form, the CDR3 reads TGCGCCAGCAGCTTGGACAGGGGGACTAACTATGGCTACACCTTC.